This T cell receptor beta chain was recovered during a study of cytomegalovirus exposure and HLA in healthy donors. In germline, CDR1 is MNHEY, CDR2 SMNVEV (reference sequence). The CDR3 loop spans 14 amino acids. The V segment lost 5 bases and the J segment 11 bases; nucleotides outside the gene matches: 12. Regarding the study as a whole: In a later analysis, DRB1 alleles had the most associated TCRs; HLA-C alleles the fewest.

Use of 60 Vbeta and 13 Jbeta primers characterized the PCR. TCRdb's table, derived via immunoSEQ multiplex PCR, lists solely in-frame clones and lacks some. Here the sample spans 120,000 or so clones, over 60% being singletons. A remark on this clone: Its antigen is currently unknown.

This TCR came from a woman between 40 and 50 years old in good health and CMV-seropositive. Sequenced material: PBMCs. The gene calls are TRBV27 and TRBJ2-5; 9 bases fit TRBD1. The DNA of the CDR3 is TGTGCCAGCAGTCCGTACAGGGGGCGAAGTGAGCAGTACTTC. Translated, it gives CASSPYRGRSEQYF.